This is a list of T cell receptor beta chains from one sample in a study of graft-versus-host responses after intestinal transplantation. For these receptors, no antigen is known. The method was immunoSEQ multiplex PCR; TCRdb's version includes in-frame clones alone and lacks a portion of them. Found here are 95,000 to 110,000 clones, 93% of them singletons; the top ten hold 0.95% to 1.5%. The sample was unstimulated CD8+ T cells sorted from spleen or lymph node cells, taken before intestinal transplant. The receptors derive from a human donor who received an intestinal transplant. Each CDR3 is given with its conserved first and last residue. The D gene is left open where the match is weak. The listing skips clone size in some rows; elsewhere it reads once, few, many or a size class.

clone size | J gene | CDR3 length | V gene | D gene | CDR3 protein | CDR3 DNA
. | TRBJ2-7 | 15 | TRBV7-8 | . | CASSIGDWASYEQYF | TGTGCCAGCAGCATAGGGGACTGGGCCTCCTACGAGCAGTACTTC
. | TRBJ1-2 | 16 | TRBV9 | TRBD1 | CASSPAVQGNFYGYTF | TGTGCCAGCAGCCCAGCAGTACAGGGGAATTTTTACGGCTACACCTTC
. | TRBJ2-7 | 13 | TRBV7-9 | . | CASSLGREGEQYF | TGTGCCAGCAGCTTAGGCCGAGAGGGGGAGCAGTACTTC
. | TRBJ2-7 | 14 | TRBV25-1 | . | CASSEYKASYEQYF | TGTGCCAGCAGTGAATATAAAGCTAGCTACGAGCAGTACTTC
few | TRBJ1-6 | 15 | TRBV27 | TRBD1 | CASSLGGQGNSPLHF | TGTGCCAGCAGTTTAGGGGGACAGGGAAACTCACCCCTCCACTTT
. | TRBJ2-3 | 16 | TRBV4-1 | . | CASSQAQSGYTDTQYF | TGCGCCAGCAGCCAAGCTCAATCAGGCTACACAGATACGCAGTATTTT
. | TRBJ2-1 | 16 | TRBV9 | TRBD2 | CASSDGGSGGTNEQFF | TGTGCCAGCAGTGACGGGGGTAGCGGGGGAACCAATGAGCAGTTCTTC
. | TRBJ2-1 | 16 | TRBV7-2 | TRBD1 | CASSLSGTGPYNEQFF | TGTGCCAGCAGCTTAAGTGGGACAGGGCCCTACAATGAGCAGTTCTTC
. | TRBJ2-1 | 15 | TRBV7-9 | . | CASSPRGAENNEQFF | TGTGCCAGCAGCCCCCGGGGGGCCGAGAACAATGAGCAGTTCTTC
. | TRBJ2-7 | 14 | TRBV27 | . | CASSFGHHSYEQYF | TGTGCCAGCAGTTTCGGACACCACTCCTACGAGCAGTACTTC
. | TRBJ2-2 | 13 | TRBV4-1 | . | CASSHPYTGELFF | TGCGCCAGCAGCCACCCCTACACCGGGGAGCTGTTTTTT
few | TRBJ1-2 | 15 | TRBV13 | . | CASSSLNGAVYGYTF | TGTGCCAGCAGCTCCTTGAACGGGGCAGTCTATGGCTACACCTTC
. | TRBJ2-1 | 13 | TRBV4-1 | TRBD1 | CASSQAGGGEQFF | TGCGCCAGCAGCCAAGCAGGGGGTGGTGAGCAGTTCTTC
. | TRBJ2-3 | 14 | TRBV29-1 | . | CSVERDSILDTQYF | TGCAGCGTTGAGCGGGACAGTATATTGGATACGCAGTATTTT
. | TRBJ2-7 | 16 | TRBV27 | TRBD2 | CATNPGGTTSSYEQYF | TGTGCCACCAATCCGGGGGGGACTACCAGCTCCTACGAGCAGTACTTC
. | TRBJ1-2 | 15 | TRBV6-5 | TRBD1 | CASAPSQGGNYGYTF | TGTGCCAGCGCCCCCTCCCAGGGGGGTAACTATGGCTACACCTTC
once | TRBJ2-7 | 15 | TRBV27 | . | CASSRPADGYYEQYF | TGTGCCAGCAGTCGTCCTGCGGACGGCTACTACGAGCAGTACTTC
. | TRBJ1-2 | 17 | TRBV10-3 | TRBD1 | CAISGGDRASEIYGYTF | TGTGCCATCAGCGGTGGGGACAGGGCTAGCGAAATCTATGGCTACACCTTC
. | TRBJ2-7 | 12 | TRBV18 | . | CASSLDNYEQYF | TGTGCCAGCTCCCTGGACAACTACGAGCAGTACTTC
. | TRBJ2-3 | 16 | TRBV9 | TRBD2 | CASSLRASGLGDTQYF | TGTGCCAGCAGCCTTCGCGCTAGCGGCCTTGGAGATACGCAGTATTTT
. | TRBJ2-7 | 15 | TRBV7-9 | . | CASSLVHSSSYEQYF | TGTGCCAGCAGCTTAGTTCACTCATCCTCCTACGAGCAGTACTTC
. | TRBJ2-3 | 17 | TRBV4-1 | . | CASSPSGARSSTDTQYF | TGCGCCAGCAGCCCCTCTGGGGCGAGATCTAGCACAGATACGCAGTATTTT
. | TRBJ1-6 | 18 | TRBV5-1 | . | CASSSTVGWGAYNSPLHF | TGCGCCAGCAGCTCCACCGTCGGTTGGGGAGCGTATAATTCACCCCTCCACTTT
. | TRBJ2-7 | 13 | TRBV5-1 | . | CASSLTGTYEQYF | TGCGCCAGCAGCTTGACAGGGACCTACGAGCAGTACTTC
. | TRBJ2-7 | 14 | TRBV5-6 | TRBD1 | CASSTGGGSYEQYF | TGTGCCAGCAGTACAGGGGGCGGAAGCTACGAGCAGTACTTC